This T cell receptor (beta chain) was retrieved from a study of OX40 agonist ivuxolimab in advanced cancers. As for the study in general: Patients' therapy was ivuxolimab, an antibody that acts as an agonist of OX40 (CD134). Ivuxolimab doses were 0.01, 0.1, 0.3, 1.5, 3 or 10 mg/kg every 2 weeks.

Data came from immunoSEQ multiplex PCR; TCRdb stores just in-frame clones and leaves some out. The sample yields about 58,000 clones, 82% seen once. Overall study findings and caveats: Clonal expansion was among the lowest in partial responders at 0.1-3.0 mg/kg, especially CD8+.

As for this clone: The antigen is not known.

Germline-derived CDR1 and CDR2 are MNHEY and SVGAGI. This CDR3 is built from 14 residues. V trimming: 4 bases; J trimming: 7 bases; junction bases outside the gene matches: 7. This material consisted of CD4+ or CD8+ T cells sorted from blood, taken in a trial of the OX40 agonist ivuxolimab. The chain uses TRBV6-5 and TRBJ1-2, with 9 positions matching TRBD1. The TCR comes from an adult with an advanced solid tumor such as melanoma, head and neck, liver or kidney cancer. The CDR3 region has the DNA TGTGCCAGCAGTTCCGTAAGGGACAGGGCTGGCTACACCTTC. It specifies CASSSVRDRAGYTF.